This TCR beta chain derives from a study of blood T cell repertoires in COVID-19. The wider study: Sources were T cells, B-cell-depleted T cells, or PBMCs; the material itself was cDNA or gDNA.

Looked up from germline, CDR1 is ENHRY and CDR2 is SYGVKD. Unmatched junction bases numbered 5, after V lost 4 bases and J lost 1 base. This CDR3 has 15 residues. Method: immunoSEQ multiplex PCR; TCRdb's copy keeps in-frame clones and lacks some. The sample carries 200,000 to 250,000 clones, around 89% recorded once. Clinical history as reported by participants underpinned cohort assignment. Each exposed participant met a COVID-19 case in the 2 weeks preceding study entry. The J gene is TRBJ2-5, the V gene TRBV10-3, with 8 nucleotides matching TRBD2. The receptor's source is a man between 25 and 39 years old who had been exposed to COVID-19. The sample consisted of PBMCs or T cells enriched from blood (not recorded which). CDR3 coding DNA: TGTGCCATCAGTGTGCAGCGGGGGACCCAAGAGACCCAGTACTTC. Its translation is CAISVQRGTQETQYF.